The T cell receptor beta chain described here comes from a study of memory CD4+ T cells and cytomegalovirus serostatus. Study-level background: This sample comes from healthy Belgian adults, about 10 CMV seropositive, 24 seronegative.

Single viable CD3+CD4+CD8-CD45RO+ cells were sorted as the memory CD4+ T cells. Original handling: After removing out-of-frame reads, 2,204,828 distinct TCRbeta sequences remained. Profiled with immunoSEQ multiplex PCR; TCRdb holds only in-frame clones, not every one. V and J calls and clone size are given by that table; D and trimming were obtained from the DNA. This sample has about 61,000 clones, with 75% to 90% found just once. Study results and caveats: CMV serostatus prediction reached median AUC about 0.96, or 0.93 with US-trained model.

Comments on this clone: Its antigen is currently unknown.

The CDR3 sequence is 13 residues long. The sequencing sample was made of memory CD4+ T cells from blood. The chain combines TRBV21-1 with TRBJ1-2; the table assigns TRBD1, which was not confirmed against the DNA. TRBV21-1 is marked as a pseudogene. The source is an adult in good health and CMV-seronegative. In DNA form, the CDR3 reads TGTGCCAGCAGTCGGACAGGGGCCTATGGCTACACCTTC. Encoded protein: CASSRTGAYGYTF.